A single sample is the source of the 7 T cell receptor beta chains below, sequenced in a study of cytomegalovirus exposure and HLA in healthy donors. PCR amplification relied on 60 Vbeta primers (plus 13 Jbeta primers). Libraries were prepared by immunoSEQ multiplex PCR; TCRdb keeps only in-frame clonotypes and omits some of them. The repertoire holds 200,000 to 250,000 clones, with about 80% as singletons. Sequenced material: PBMCs. The receptor source for this set is a man aged 35 to 55 in good health and CMV-seronegative.

The chain combines TRBV7-9 with TRBJ1-2, with D maybe TRBD1 (6 bases). The CDR3 has 14 amino acids. Germline CDR1 SEHNR, CDR2 FQNEAQ (reference sequence). V was clipped by 8 bases and J by 1 base, with 14 bases between them. The CDR3, as DNA: TGTGCCAGCTCAGGACAGATCATTAACTATGGCTACACCTTC. Its protein is CASSGQIINYGYTF.

V usage is TRBV16 and J usage is TRBJ1-3; D uncertain. The CDR3 is made up of 14 amino acids. The germline gives CDR1 KGHSY, CDR2 FQNENV. V was clipped by 6 bases and J by 0 bases, with 9 bases between them. CDR3 nucleotides: TGTGCCAGCAGTGGACTGATCTCTGGAAACACCATATATTTT. Its translation is CASSGLISGNTIYF. The whole variable domain, remainder taken from reference TRBV16 and TRBJ1-3, is GEEVAQTPKHLVRGEGQKAKLYCAPIKGHSYVFWYQQVLKNEFKFLISFQNENVFDETGMPKERFSAKCLPNSPCSLEIQATKLEDSAVYFCASSGLISGNTIYFGEGSWLTVV.

The chain recombines TRBV27 with TRBJ2-1, with 12 nucleotides matching TRBD1. The germline V gene has CDR1 MNHEY and CDR2 SMNVEV (reference sequence). CDR3 length: 15 amino acids. Germline trimming cut 4 bases from V and 8 bases from J; bases unmatched to any gene: 6. Here the CDR3 reads CASSSPGTGGYEQFF. CDR3 DNA sequence: TGTGCCAGCAGTTCCCCAGGGACAGGGGGCTATGAGCAGTTCTTC.

The chain has TRBV18 and TRBJ2-2; no clear D gene. The V gene's germline CDR1 is KGHSH and CDR2 LQKENI. The CDR3 consists of 16 residues. Trimming shortened V by 2 bases and J by 2 bases, and 12 bases separated the two germline ends. The chain's CDR3 is CASSPGQASNTGELFF. The CDR3 DNA reads TGTGCCAGCTCACCAGGTCAGGCATCTAACACCGGGGAGCTGTTTTTT.

This clone was counted once. The chain combines TRBV5-1 with TRBJ2-5; no clear D. V was cut by 4 bases and J by 1 base, with 8 bases left in between. The CDR3 is 13 residues long. Germline CDR1 reads SGHRS; CDR2 reads YFSETQ. CDR3 bases: TGCGCCAGCAGCCGCGAAGTCCAAGAGACCCAGTACTTC. This translates into CASSREVQETQYF.

CDR3 protein: CASSAEQPNTGELFF. DNA for the CDR3: TGTGCCAGCAGTGCGGAGCAACCGAACACCGGGGAGCTGTTTTTT. The V gene is TRBV2, the J gene TRBJ2-2; D gene uncertain. Germline-derived CDR1 and CDR2 are SNHLY and FYNNEI. The CDR3 length is 15 residues. With 4 bases removed from V and 0 bases from J, the gap between germline ends came to 9 bases.

V usage is TRBV27 and J usage is TRBJ1-2, with 11 bases lining up with TRBD1. Germline lookup yields CDR1 MNHEY and CDR2 SMNVEV (reference sequence). This CDR3 is built from 13 residues. The V and J ends lost 5 bases and 8 bases, in that order; junction bases with no gene match: 4. The CDR3 protein is CASSRTGGGGYTF. In nucleotides, the CDR3 is TGTGCCAGCAGTCGGACAGGGGGCGGAGGCTACACCTTC.